What follows are 2 T cell receptor beta chains derived from one specimen sequenced in a study of cytomegalovirus exposure and HLA in healthy donors. The primer mix had 60 Vbeta and 13 Jbeta primers. Measured with immunoSEQ multiplex PCR; TCRdb has only the in-frame clones, and not every one. Of 200,000 to 250,000 clones in the sample, 65% to 75% are singletons; the top ten hold about 1.9%. The specimen was PBMCs. The receptors originated from a woman aged 25-40 years in good health and CMV-seronegative.

The chain links TRBV30 to TRBJ1-1; D is unresolved. V lost 2 bases to trimming and J lost 3 bases, with 7 bases between them. The CDR3 is 12 amino acids. The germline CDR1 and CDR2 sequences are GTSNPN and SVGIG (reference sequence). The CDR3 sequence: CAWSTGYTEAFF. CDR3 sequence (DNA): TGTGCCTGGAGTACGGGGTACACTGAAGCTTTCTTT.

The chain carries TRBV5-1 and TRBJ1-2; TRBD1 agrees at 9 bases. V lost 0 bases to trimming and J lost 4 bases; unmatched junction nucleotides: 4. The CDR3 contains 15 residues. From germline, CDR1 is SGHRS and CDR2 YFSETQ. The DNA for the CDR3 is TGCGCCAGCAGCTTGGAAGGACAGGGGAGCTATGGCTACACCTTC. This translates into CASSLEGQGSYGYTF. The full variable domain, in which reference TRBV5-1 and TRBJ1-2 provide the parts outside the CDR3, is KAGVTQTPRYLIKTRGQQVTLSCSPISGHRSVSWYQQTPGQGLQFLFEYFSETQRNKGNFPGRFSGRQFSNSRSEMNVSTLELGDSALYLCASSLEGQGSYGYTFGSGTRLTVV.